This entry lists 27 T cell receptor beta chains sequenced from one sample in a study of blood T cell repertoires in COVID-19. The assay was immunoSEQ multiplex PCR, and TCRdb's table has in-frame clones only and misses some. The table records more than 110,000 clones, around 79% of them present only once. Sequencing input: PBMCs or T cells enriched from blood (not recorded which). These receptors were taken from a woman aged 45 to 65 who had recovered from COVID-19.

The genes are TRBV24-1 and TRBJ2-1; D may be TRBD2 (6 bases). Trimming left V 9 bases short and J 5 bases short, with 10 bases between. Germline CDR1 KGHDR, CDR2 SFDVKD. This CDR3 contains 12 residues. CDR3 residues: CATGGVNNEQFF. The CDR3 DNA sequence: TGTGCCACCGGAGGGGTCAACAATGAGCAGTTCTTC.

V usage is TRBV5-4 and J usage is TRBJ1-1; 8 bases are shared with TRBD1. Trimming cost V 0 bases and J 3 bases; bases outside gene matches: 1. The CDR3 runs to 14 residues. In germline, CDR1 is SGHNT, CDR2 YYREEE (reference sequence). The CDR3: CASSLDRGDTEAFF. CDR3 in DNA: TGTGCCAGCAGCTTGGACAGGGGGGACACTGAAGCTTTCTTT.

The genes are TRBV6-5 and TRBJ2-1; D ambiguous. The CDR3 covers 13 residues. Germline V gives CDR1 MNHEY, CDR2 SVGAGI. V was clipped by 6 bases and J by 7 bases, with 13 bases between them. DNA for the CDR3: TGTGCCAGCAGAGATGGAGATATAAATGAGCAGTTCTTC. Protein sequence: CASRDGDINEQFF.

The V gene is TRBV2, the J gene TRBJ1-1; 8 bases agree with TRBD1. The germline V gene encodes CDR1 SNHLY and CDR2 FYNNEI. The CDR3 runs 14 residues. V lost 1 base and J lost 3; bases outside the gene matches: 1. In DNA, the CDR3 is TGTGCCAGCAGTGAAGGACAGGGGTACACTGAAGCTTTCTTT. Encoded protein: CASSEGQGYTEAFF.

The V call is TRBV18, the J call TRBJ1-1; maybe TRBD1 (5 bases). Germline V lookup: CDR1 KGHSH, CDR2 LQKENI. V was shortened by 1 base and J by 2 bases, with 14 bases between the two germline ends. This CDR3 has 16 amino acids. CDR3 sequence (DNA): TGTGCCAGCTCACCACAGAGGGACGGACTAAACACTGAAGCTTTCTTT. Its protein is CASSPQRDGLNTEAFF.

The chain is built from TRBV5-1 and TRBJ2-5; D may be TRBD2 (6 bases). V lost 4 bases and J lost 5, with 12 bases in between. This CDR3 is 13 amino acids long. The V gene's germline CDR1 is SGHRS and CDR2 YFSETQ. The CDR3 DNA sequence: TGCGCCAGCAGCAGGGACTCACGGGAGACCCAGTACTTC. It codes for CASSRDSRETQYF.

For the CDR3, the DNA is TGCGCCAGCAGCCACCTCGGACTAGCGGGGGGAGTCTACGAGCAGTACTTC. This translates into CASSHLGLAGGVYEQYF. This chain connects TRBV4-1 to TRBJ2-7; 14 nucleotides align to TRBD2. This CDR3 has 17 amino acids. The V and J ends lost 3 bases and 3 bases, in that order; junction bases with no gene match: 7. CDR1 is MGHRA and CDR2 is YSYEKL in the germline V gene.

The genes are TRBV6-5 and TRBJ1-2, with 7 bases that match TRBD1. The CDR3 totals 15 residues. Germline CDR1 reads MNHEY; CDR2 reads SVGAGI. Losses at the gene ends were 3 bases for V and 6 bases for J; bases not matched to a gene: 10. The CDR3 DNA is TGTGCCAGCAGTTATTTTCCGACCAGGGGGGATGGCTACACCTTC. Protein: CASSYFPTRGDGYTF.

V gene TRBV4-2 combines with J gene TRBJ1-2; 9 nucleotides agree with TRBD1. Trimming cost V 1 base and J 7 bases; bases outside gene matches: 7. This CDR3 has 15 residues. Germline CDR1 LGHNA, CDR2 YNFKEQ. The DNA for the CDR3 is TGTGCCAGCAGCCAAGTACAGGGGGCTAAGGGTGGCTACACCTTC. Translated: CASSQVQGAKGGYTF.

The J gene is TRBJ2-3, the V gene TRBV4-2, with D possibly TRBD1 on 6 matching bases. Germline CDR1 and CDR2: LGHNA and YNFKEQ. The CDR3 covers 13 residues. Trimming stripped 6 bases from V and 6 bases from J, with 13 bases between. The CDR3 DNA is TGTGCCAGCAGTACCCGAGACAGGGATACGCAGTATTTT. Translation gives CASSTRDRDTQYF.

This clone was seen a handful of times. CDR3 sequence reads: CASRRTGSTEAFF. CDR3 sequence (DNA): TGTGCCAGCAGACGGACAGGGTCCACTGAAGCTTTCTTT. The V gene is TRBV27, the J gene TRBJ1-1; 8 bases are a match to TRBD1. The germline V gene has CDR1 MNHEY and CDR2 SMNVEV (reference sequence). V trimming: 6 bases; J trimming: 4 bases; junction bases outside the gene matches: 4. CDR3 length equals 13 residues.

In this sample, this clone turned up many times. This chain uses TRBV11-3 with TRBJ2-5, with 7 nucleotides matching TRBD2. This CDR3 is 16 amino acids long. Germline CDR1 reads SGHNT; CDR2 reads YENEEA. J was trimmed by 2 bases and V by 1 base; bases with no gene match: 7. The CDR3 nucleotides are TGTGCCAGCAGCTTAGCACGGGGGGTTCCACAAGAGACCCAGTACTTC. It yields the protein CASSLARGVPQETQYF.

V is TRBV19 and J is TRBJ1-2; 7 bases fit TRBD1. This CDR3 is 13 amino acids long. V lost 9 bases, J lost 2 bases, and 6 bases stayed unmatched. Germline values: CDR1 LNHDA, CDR2 SQIVND (reference sequence). The CDR3 coding sequence is TGTGCCAGCAGGGACAGCGACAACTATGGCTACACCTTC. Protein product: CASRDSDNYGYTF.

The gene calls are TRBV6-1 and TRBJ2-3; 7 nucleotides align to TRBD1. The V segment lost 2 bases and the J segment 3 bases; nucleotides outside the gene matches: 5. The length of the CDR3 is 15 residues. From germline, CDR1 is MNHNS and CDR2 SASEGT. CDR3 nucleotides: TGTGCCAGCAGTGAAACGGACAGGAAAACAGATACGCAGTATTTT. Its protein is CASSETDRKTDTQYF.

J is TRBJ1-2 and V is TRBV27, with TRBD1 matching over 7 bases. Germline values: CDR1 MNHEY, CDR2 SMNVEV (reference sequence). V trimming: 6 bases; J trimming: 4 bases; junction bases outside the gene matches: 8. The CDR3 is 14 amino acids. CDR3 nucleotides: TGTGCCAGCAGCCCAACAGGGGACGCCTATGGCTACACCTTC. Its protein is CASSPTGDAYGYTF.

In its sample, this clone was seen once. The V gene is TRBV27, the J gene TRBJ2-6; no clear D gene. Trimming took 3 bases from V and 4 from J, leaving 19 bases between them. CDR1 is MNHEY and CDR2 is SMNVEV in the germline V gene (reference sequence). The CDR3 consists of 18 residues. The CDR3 protein is CASSFRSTQRNGANVLTF. CDR3 coding DNA: TGTGCCAGCAGTTTTCGGAGCACACAAAGGAACGGGGCCAACGTCCTGACTTTC.

This clone was seen a single time. The CDR3 coding sequence is TGTGCCAGCAGCCATCCGACAGGGGTCACCTATGGCTACACCTTC. Protein sequence: CASSHPTGVTYGYTF. The J gene is TRBJ1-2, the V gene TRBV11-2; 8 bases match TRBD1. V dropped 5 bases and J dropped 4; count of bases not matched to a gene: 9. Germline assignment: CDR1 SGHAT and CDR2 FQNNGV. The CDR3 extends over 15 amino acids.

The V gene is TRBV25-1, the J gene TRBJ2-3; 9 bases fit TRBD2. V trimming: 5 bases; J trimming: 3 bases; junction bases outside the gene matches: 6. CDR1 MGHDK and CDR2 SYGVNS come from the germline V gene. This CDR3 spans 15 amino acids. DNA of the CDR3: TGTGCCAGCAGTACCCCCCTAGCGGGGACAGATACGCAGTATTTT. Residues: CASSTPLAGTDTQYF.

This clone was detected only a few times. This sample includes further DNA sequences coding for the same CDR3. This chain links TRBV29-1 with TRBJ2-2, with 7 positions matching TRBD2. The CDR3 runs 14 residues. J was trimmed by 1 base and V by 7 bases; bases with no gene match: 6. CDR1 is SQVTM, CDR2 ANQGSEA, per germline. CDR3 nucleotides: TGCAGCGCGACGCGGGAGAGGAACACCGGGGAGCTGTTTTTT. Amino acids: CSATRERNTGELFF.

The J gene is TRBJ1-2, the V gene TRBV5-1; 7 bases align to TRBD1. The CDR3 totals 14 residues. V was pared by 3 bases and J by 1 base, with 3 bases of the junction left unmatched. Germline V CDR1 and CDR2: SGHRS, YFSETQ. CDR3: CASSSRGINYGYTF. The DNA of the CDR3 is TGCGCCAGCAGCTCCAGGGGGATTAACTATGGCTACACCTTC.

The CDR3 loop reads CASSPKSYTATNEKLFF. CDR3 DNA sequence: TGTGCCAGCAGCCCTAAGTCTTACACAGCAACTAATGAAAAACTGTTTTTT. This chain uses TRBV3-1 (or the pseudogene TRBV3-2) with TRBJ1-4, with D hard to call. Trimming stripped 4 bases from V and 0 bases from J, with 15 bases between. The CDR3 runs to 17 residues. Germline V gene sequence: CDR1 LGHDT, CDR2 YNNKEL (reference sequence).

The chain employs TRBV11-2 and TRBJ2-3; maybe TRBD2 (5 bases). V shed 1 base and J shed 4 bases, with 12 bases lying between them. This CDR3 region has 15 residues. Germline V CDR1 and CDR2: SGHAT, FQNNGV. The CDR3 DNA reads TGTGCCAGCAGCTTAGCCACTAGTTTCCCAGATACGCAGTATTTT. Translating it yields CASSLATSFPDTQYF.

The chain is built from TRBV9 and TRBJ1-2; 7 nucleotides line up with TRBD1. Trimming at V came to 5 bases and at J to 7 bases, leaving 17 bases not matched to a gene. This CDR3 has 16 residues. CDR1 and CDR2 (germline): SGDLS, YYNGEE. The CDR3 DNA reads TGTGCCAGCAGTGTCGATTTTTTTGGAGGGGGCCTTGGCTACACCTTC. Its protein product is CASSVDFFGGGLGYTF.

In its sample, this clone was seen a few times. The genes are TRBV14 and TRBJ1-1; D may be TRBD1 (6 bases). The CDR3 has 13 residues. The V end was cut by 6 bases, the J end by 5 bases, with 13 bases between. Germline lookup yields CDR1 SGHDN and CDR2 FVKESK. The CDR3: CASRRSGETEAFF. The CDR3 DNA follows: TGTGCCAGCAGACGATCAGGGGAGACTGAAGCTTTCTTT.

CDR3 region: CASSIRVGSYEQYF. Written as DNA, the CDR3 is TGTGCCAGTAGTATCCGGGTGGGCTCCTACGAGCAGTACTTC. The gene calls are TRBV19 and TRBJ2-7; D ambiguous. CDR1 and CDR2 from the germline V gene are LNHDA and SQIVND (reference sequence). The CDR3 length is 14 residues. Trimming left V 3 bases short and J 0 bases short, with 9 bases between.

The V gene is TRBV19, the J gene TRBJ1-1; 7 bases are shared with TRBD1. CDR1 LNHDA and CDR2 SQIVND come from the germline V gene (reference sequence). This CDR3 has 15 amino acids. V trimming: 5 bases; J trimming: 2 bases; junction bases outside the gene matches: 8. The CDR3 DNA follows: TGTGCCAGTAGTTCGAGGGGACAGAGAAACACTGAAGCTTTCTTT. It specifies CASSSRGQRNTEAFF.

This chain uses TRBV2 with TRBJ1-2; no clear D gene. Germline-derived CDR1 and CDR2 are SNHLY and FYNNEI. The V gene lost 6 bases and the J gene lost 8 bases, with 13 bases spanning the gap. The CDR3 is 12 residues long. The CDR3 coding sequence is TGTGCCAGCAGGGCCGGGGTGGAGGGCTACACCTTC. Translation gives CASRAGVEGYTF.